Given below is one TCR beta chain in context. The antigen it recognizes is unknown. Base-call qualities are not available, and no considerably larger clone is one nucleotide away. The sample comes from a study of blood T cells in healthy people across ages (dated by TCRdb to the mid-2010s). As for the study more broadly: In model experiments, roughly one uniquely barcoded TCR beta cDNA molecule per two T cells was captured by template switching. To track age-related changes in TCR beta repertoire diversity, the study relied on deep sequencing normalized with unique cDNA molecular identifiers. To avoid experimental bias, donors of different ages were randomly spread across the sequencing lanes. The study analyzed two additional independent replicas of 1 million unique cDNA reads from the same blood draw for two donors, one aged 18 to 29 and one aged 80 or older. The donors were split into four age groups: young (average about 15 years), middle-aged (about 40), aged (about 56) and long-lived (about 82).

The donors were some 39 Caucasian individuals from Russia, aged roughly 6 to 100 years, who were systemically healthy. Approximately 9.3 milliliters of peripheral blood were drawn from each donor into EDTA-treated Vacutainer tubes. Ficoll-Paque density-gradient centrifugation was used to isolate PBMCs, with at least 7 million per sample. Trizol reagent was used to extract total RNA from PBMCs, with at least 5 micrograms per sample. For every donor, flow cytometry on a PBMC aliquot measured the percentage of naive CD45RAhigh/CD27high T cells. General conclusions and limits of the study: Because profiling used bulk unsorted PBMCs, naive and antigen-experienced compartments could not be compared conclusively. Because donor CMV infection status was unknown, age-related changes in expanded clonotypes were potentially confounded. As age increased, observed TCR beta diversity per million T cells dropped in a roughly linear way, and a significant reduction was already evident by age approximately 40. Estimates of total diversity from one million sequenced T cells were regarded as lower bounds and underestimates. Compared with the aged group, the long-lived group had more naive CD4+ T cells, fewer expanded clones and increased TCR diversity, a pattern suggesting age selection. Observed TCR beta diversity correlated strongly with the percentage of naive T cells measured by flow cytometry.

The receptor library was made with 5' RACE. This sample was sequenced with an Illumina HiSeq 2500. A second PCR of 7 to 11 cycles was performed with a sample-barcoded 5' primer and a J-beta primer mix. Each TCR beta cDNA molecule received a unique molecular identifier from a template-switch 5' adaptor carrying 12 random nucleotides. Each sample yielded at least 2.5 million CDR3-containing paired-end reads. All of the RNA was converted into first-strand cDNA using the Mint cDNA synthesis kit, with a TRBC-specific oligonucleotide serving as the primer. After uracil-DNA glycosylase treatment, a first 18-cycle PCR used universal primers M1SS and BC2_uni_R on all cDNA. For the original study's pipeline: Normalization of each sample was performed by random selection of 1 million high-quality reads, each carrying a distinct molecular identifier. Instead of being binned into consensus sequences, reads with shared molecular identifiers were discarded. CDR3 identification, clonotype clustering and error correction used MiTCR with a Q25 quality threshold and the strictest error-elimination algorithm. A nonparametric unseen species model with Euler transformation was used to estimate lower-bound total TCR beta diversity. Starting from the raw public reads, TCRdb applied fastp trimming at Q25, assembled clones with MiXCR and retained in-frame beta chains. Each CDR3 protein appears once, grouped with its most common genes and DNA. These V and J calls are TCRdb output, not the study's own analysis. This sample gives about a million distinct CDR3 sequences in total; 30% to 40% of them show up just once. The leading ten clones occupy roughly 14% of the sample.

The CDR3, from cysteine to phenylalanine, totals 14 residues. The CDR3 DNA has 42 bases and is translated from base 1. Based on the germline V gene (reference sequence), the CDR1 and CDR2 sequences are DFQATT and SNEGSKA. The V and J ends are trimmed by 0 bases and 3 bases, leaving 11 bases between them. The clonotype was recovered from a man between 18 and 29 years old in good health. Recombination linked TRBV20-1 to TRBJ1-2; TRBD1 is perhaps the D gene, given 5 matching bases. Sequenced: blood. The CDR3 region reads CSARDSGRDYGYTF. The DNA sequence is TGCAGTGCTAGAGATTCGGGGCGGGACTATGGCTACACCTTC.